The 30 T cell receptor beta chains in this list originate from one sample, sequenced in a study of T cells after yellow fever vaccination. TCRdb re-called the 5' RACE reads through MiXCR, storing one row per CDR3 protein. The sample carries roughly 300,000 distinct CDR3 sequences, around 7.3% recorded once. Here the sequenced sample was PBMCs, taken roughly seven weeks after the first yellow fever vaccination. The receptors shown here come from a man between 18 and 35 years old who received the YFV17D yellow fever vaccine.

In its sample, this clonotype was seen a few times. The V call is TRBV9, the J call TRBJ2-5; the match to TRBD1 covers 8 bases. Germline loops: CDR1 SGDLS, CDR2 YYNGEE. The CDR3 spans 14 residues. The trim removed 1 base at V and 4 bases at J, leaving 3 bases unmatched. The CDR3 nucleotides are TGTGCCAGCAGCGTACTAACAGGGGGAGAGACCCAGTACTTC. Protein: CASSVLTGGETQYF.

The chain uses TRBV27 and TRBJ1-5; a possible D gene is TRBD1 (6 bases). This CDR3 has 16 residues. Trimming took 1 base from V and 2 from J, leaving 12 bases between them. CDR1 MNHEY and CDR2 SMNVEV come from the germline V gene (reference sequence). DNA of the CDR3: TGTGCCAGCAGTTTATATGCAGGGGCGCGCAATCAGCCCCAGCATTTT. This gives the protein CASSLYAGARNQPQHF.

This clonotype was seen many times. This chain connects TRBV20-1 to TRBJ1-2; 9 bases line up with TRBD1. CDR1 is DFQATT and CDR2 is SNEGSKA in the germline V gene (reference sequence). CDR3 size: 13 residues. The trim removed 4 bases at V and 8 bases at J, leaving 8 bases unmatched. CDR3 in DNA: TGCAGTGCTACCTCCGGGACAGGGAGCGGCTACACCTTC. Its translation is CSATSGTGSGYTF.

This clonotype came up a few times. The genes are TRBV11-2 and TRBJ2-7, with D possibly being TRBD1 (6 bases). Trimming took off 4 bases at V and 6 bases at J, with 19 bases between the two ends. Germline V gene data show CDR1 as SGHAT and CDR2 as FQNNGV. The CDR3 runs to 15 residues. The CDR3 here is CASSSITGSPLEQYF. The CDR3 coding sequence is TGTGCCAGCAGCTCAATCACAGGGTCCCCCCTCGAGCAGTACTTC.

The rearrangement uses TRBV20-1 and TRBJ1-3, with no clear D. Germline CDR1 DFQATT, CDR2 SNEGSKA (reference sequence). This CDR3 comprises 14 residues. With 4 bases removed from V and 0 bases from J, the gap between germline ends came to 10 bases. In DNA form, the CDR3 reads TGCAGTGCTAAGGGTCCCGACTCTGGAAACACCATATATTTT. This translates into CSAKGPDSGNTIYF.

This clonotype was detected a few times. CDR3 residues: CASSYSRVSGANVLTF. The CDR3 coding sequence is TGTGCCAGCAGTTATAGTCGGGTCTCTGGGGCCAACGTCCTGACTTTC. This chain uses TRBV6-2 or TRBV6-3 with TRBJ2-6; D gene uncertain. Trimming took 3 bases from V and 0 from J, leaving 9 bases between them. Germline loops: CDR1 MNHEY, CDR2 SVGEGT. There are 16 residues in the CDR3.

This clonotype has a handful of counts. The chain joins TRBV19 to TRBJ2-5; D unresolved. The CDR3 runs to 13 residues. V lost 4 bases, J lost 2 bases, and 8 bases lay in between. CDR1 is LNHDA, CDR2 SQIVND, per germline (reference sequence). CDR3 amino acids: CASSRLLQETQYF. The CDR3 region has the DNA TGTGCCAGTAGTAGGCTACTACAAGAGACCCAGTACTTC.

This clonotype was seen only a few times. The chain's CDR3 is CASSPGDPGNTIYF. CDR3 in DNA: TGCGCCAGCAGCCCGGGCGACCCTGGAAACACCATATATTTT. The J gene is TRBJ1-3, the V gene TRBV5-1; D not certain. Trimming removed 4 bases from V and 2 bases from J, with 10 bases in between. This CDR3 region has 14 residues. CDR1 is SGHRS, CDR2 YFSETQ, per germline.

Many counts were recorded for this clonotype. This chain uses TRBV7-8 with TRBJ2-7; 7 bases map to TRBD1. The ends lost 5 bases at V and 4 bases at J; junction bases unmatched: 2. Germline V gene data show CDR1 as SGHVS and CDR2 as FQNEAQ. The CDR3 loop spans 12 amino acids. The CDR3 region is CASSLGQYEQYF. The CDR3 nucleotides are TGTGCCAGCAGCCTGGGACAGTACGAGCAGTACTTC.

Only a few counts were recorded for this clonotype. This chain uses TRBV11-2 with TRBJ2-2, with no clear D. The length of the CDR3 is 12 residues. CDR1 is SGHAT, CDR2 FQNNGV, per germline. Trimming took 1 base from V and 9 from J, leaving 6 bases between them. The CDR3 sequence: CASSLVRRELFF. The CDR3 nucleotides are TGTGCCAGCAGCTTAGTCCGTCGGGAGCTGTTTTTT.

This clonotype has ten or more counts. The rearrangement joins TRBV7-8 to TRBJ1-1, with a possible D match to TRBD1 (5 bases). Between the trimmed V and J ends, which lost 1 base and 6 bases, there was a span of 9 bases. The CDR3 length is 13 residues. Germline-derived CDR1 and CDR2 are SGHVS and FQNEAQ. CDR3 protein: CASSLERGPEAFF. The CDR3 DNA reads TGTGCCAGCAGCTTAGAAAGGGGCCCTGAAGCTTTCTTT.

This chain links TRBV7-8 with TRBJ2-5; D gene unclear. The CDR3 has 19 residues. V shed 5 bases and J shed 4 bases, with 29 bases lying between them. Looked up from germline, CDR1 is SGHVS and CDR2 is FQNEAQ. The CDR3: CASSIRPAPIRARRETQYF. In DNA form, the CDR3 reads TGTGCCAGCAGCATCCGGCCAGCACCAATAAGGGCTAGGCGAGAGACCCAGTACTTC.

This clonotype was seen repeatedly, ten times or more. This chain uses TRBV7-3 with TRBJ2-1; D might be TRBD1 or TRBD2, each matching 5 bases. CDR1 is SGHTA, CDR2 FQGTGA, per germline. The CDR3 loop spans 15 amino acids. The ends were cut back, 0 bases at V and 4 bases at J, with 10 bases in the middle. This CDR3 is CASSLTGTDYNEQFF. The CDR3 bases are TGTGCCAGCAGCTTAACCGGGACGGATTACAATGAGCAGTTCTTC.

The sample holds many counts of this clonotype. The chain is built from TRBV6-5 and TRBJ2-2; tentatively, D is TRBD1 (6 bases). Germline loops: CDR1 MNHEY, CDR2 SVGAGI. CDR3 length: 14 residues. V lost 4 bases and J lost 3, with 9 bases in between. CDR3 in DNA: TGTGCCAGCAGTTCGCGGACAGACACCGGGGAGCTGTTTTTT. This sequence encodes CASSSRTDTGELFF.

The sample holds a few counts of this clonotype. The V and J genes are TRBV29-1 and TRBJ1-4, with D unresolved. V gave up 7 bases and J gave up 0 bases, with 12 bases separating them. From germline, CDR1 is SQVTM and CDR2 ANQGSEA. CDR3 length: 14 residues. The CDR3: CSGSVSATNEKLFF. The CDR3 nucleotides read TGCAGCGGCAGCGTGAGCGCAACTAATGAAAAACTGTTTTTT.

This clonotype came up a few times. This sequence joins TRBV5-1 and TRBJ1-5; D remains unclear. Trimming removed 3 bases from V and 3 bases from J, with 19 bases in between. The length of the CDR3 is 17 residues. The germline CDR1 and CDR2 sequences are SGHRS and YFSETQ. DNA for the CDR3: TGCGCCAGCAGCTCCTACCGGGCCAAAAAAACCAATCAGCCCCAGCATTTT. Its protein product is CASSSYRAKKTNQPQHF.

V is TRBV29-1 and J is TRBJ2-1, with D perhaps matching TRBD1 (5 bases). The CDR3 totals 12 residues. Per the germline V gene, CDR1 is SQVTM and CDR2 is ANQGSEA. Trimming pared 1 base from V and 15 bases from J, leaving 16 bases between. This chain's CDR3 is CSVEGGSQPGFF. The CDR3 nucleotides read TGCAGCGTTGAAGGGGGCAGCCAGCCTGGGTTCTTC.

This clonotype was detected ten times or more. J is TRBJ2-3 and V is TRBV15; 11 nucleotides line up with TRBD1. This CDR3 contains 16 residues. V shed 2 bases and J 2 bases; nucleotides not matched to a gene: 3. The V gene's germline CDR1 is LNHNV and CDR2 YYDKDF (reference sequence). This CDR3 reads CATSRRTGGLTDTQYF. The CDR3 DNA is TGTGCCACCAGCAGACGGACAGGGGGCCTCACAGATACGCAGTATTTT.

Only a few counts were recorded for this clonotype. The rearrangement uses TRBV12-3 or TRBV12-4 and TRBJ2-6, with D possibly TRBD2 on 5 matching bases. Trimming took 3 bases from V and 4 from J, leaving 10 bases between them. CDR3 length: 15 amino acids. The CDR3 nucleotides are TGTGCCAGCAGTTTCCCCGGGGTAGGGGCCAACGTCCTGACTTTC. Amino acids: CASSFPGVGANVLTF.

This clonotype was seen only a few times. The gene calls are TRBV9 and TRBJ2-1; a weak D match, TRBD2 (5 bases). CDR1 is SGDLS, CDR2 YYNGEE, per germline. The germline V and J ends were trimmed by 2 bases and 7 bases, with 7 bases remaining between them. The CDR3 length is 12 residues. The CDR3 DNA sequence: TGTGCCAGCAGCGTGTGGGAGAATGAGCAGTTCTTC. Translating gives CASSVWENEQFF.

The chain has TRBV30 and TRBJ1-1, with 7 bases fitting TRBD1. V lost 3 bases, J lost 10 bases, and 8 bases stayed unmatched. This CDR3 is 12 amino acids long. Germline CDR1 reads GTSNPN; CDR2 reads SVGIG (reference sequence). The CDR3: CAWSPQGVGAFF. CDR3 DNA: TGTGCCTGGAGCCCGCAGGGGGTCGGAGCTTTCTTT.

In this sample, this clonotype turned up a few times. The gene calls are TRBV12-3 or TRBV12-4 and TRBJ1-1, with unresolved D. CDR3 length equals 11 residues. The germline V and J ends were trimmed by 3 bases and 11 bases, with 10 bases remaining between them. CDR3 in amino acids: CASSLAAGAFF. The CDR3 DNA reads as TGTGCCAGCAGTTTGGCGGCCGGGGCTTTCTTT.

This clonotype has a count of ten or more. The V call is TRBV5-1, the J call TRBJ2-1; 8 bases match TRBD1. In germline, CDR1 is SGHRS, CDR2 YFSETQ. V lost 0 bases to trimming and J lost 9 bases; unmatched junction nucleotides: 17. The CDR3 runs to 18 residues. Here the CDR3 reads CASSLAWTRQGLKTEQFF. CDR3 sequence (DNA): TGCGCCAGCAGCTTGGCCTGGACAAGACAGGGGTTGAAGACTGAGCAGTTCTTC.

This clonotype was picked up many times. This rearrangement joins TRBV10-3 to TRBJ1-2, with TRBD1 as a possible D gene (6 bases). Per the germline V gene, CDR1 is ENHRY and CDR2 is SYGVKD. The CDR3 extends over 14 amino acids. V shed 5 bases and J shed 2 bases, with 12 bases lying between them. The CDR3 DNA follows: TGTGCCATCAGTCCCTCAGGGGAAAACTATGGCTACACCTTC. It is translated as CAISPSGENYGYTF.

The CDR3 DNA is TGTGCCAGCAGCCCTCGACAGGGGCGGCACTATGGCTACACCTTC. As protein: CASSPRQGRHYGYTF. The rearrangement links TRBV5-4 to TRBJ1-2; 8 bases match TRBD1. V was pared by 4 bases and J by 3 bases, with 8 bases of the junction left unmatched. Germline CDR1 is SGHNT and CDR2 is YYREEE (reference sequence). The length of the CDR3 is 15 residues.

The V gene is TRBV19, the J gene TRBJ1-2; 7 nucleotides agree with TRBD1. V trimming: 7 bases; J trimming: 3 bases; junction bases outside the gene matches: 5. The CDR3 has 13 residues. From germline, CDR1 is LNHDA and CDR2 SQIVND (reference sequence). CDR3 nucleotides: TGTGCCAGTACCCCTGACAGGGACTATGGCTACACCTTC. It yields the protein CASTPDRDYGYTF.

The V call is TRBV24-1, the J call TRBJ1-4, with a tentative D call TRBD1 (5 bases). V gave up 4 bases and J gave up 8 bases, with 16 bases separating them. In germline, CDR1 is KGHDR, CDR2 SFDVKD. The CDR3 length is 15 residues. For the CDR3, the DNA is TGTGCCACCAGTGACCGGGACCGCCTAGTAGAAAAACTGTTTTTT. Its protein product is CATSDRDRLVEKLFF.

There are many counts of this clonotype. This chain uses TRBV3-1 with TRBJ2-2, with 11 bases lining up with TRBD2. With 4 bases clipped from V and 4 bases from J, the junction kept 8 bases outside the gene matches. This CDR3 region has 17 residues. Germline values: CDR1 LGHDT, CDR2 YNNKEL (reference sequence). This CDR3 is CASSPHTSGGVTGELFF. The DNA of the CDR3 is TGTGCCAGCAGCCCTCATACTAGCGGGGGCGTCACCGGGGAGCTGTTTTTT.

V usage is TRBV6-5 and J usage is TRBJ1-3; D unclear. Germline CDR1 is MNHEY and CDR2 is SVGAGI. V lost 0 bases and J lost 0, with 12 bases in between. This CDR3 region has 17 residues. CDR3 DNA: TGTGCCAGCAGTTACTCGACGGTGGGGAGCTCTGGAAACACCATATATTTT. Translating it yields CASSYSTVGSSGNTIYF.

This clonotype was recorded a few times. The rearrangement joins TRBV5-4 to TRBJ1-2, with a weak D call TRBD1 (5 bases). The germline V gene has CDR1 SGHNT and CDR2 YYREEE (reference sequence). V was pared by 0 bases and J by 0 bases, with 18 bases between. The length of the CDR3 is 18 residues. The CDR3 loop reads CASSLGGPRGSSNYGYTF. The CDR3 DNA is TGTGCCAGCAGCTTGGGAGGCCCTAGGGGATCGTCTAACTATGGCTACACCTTC.